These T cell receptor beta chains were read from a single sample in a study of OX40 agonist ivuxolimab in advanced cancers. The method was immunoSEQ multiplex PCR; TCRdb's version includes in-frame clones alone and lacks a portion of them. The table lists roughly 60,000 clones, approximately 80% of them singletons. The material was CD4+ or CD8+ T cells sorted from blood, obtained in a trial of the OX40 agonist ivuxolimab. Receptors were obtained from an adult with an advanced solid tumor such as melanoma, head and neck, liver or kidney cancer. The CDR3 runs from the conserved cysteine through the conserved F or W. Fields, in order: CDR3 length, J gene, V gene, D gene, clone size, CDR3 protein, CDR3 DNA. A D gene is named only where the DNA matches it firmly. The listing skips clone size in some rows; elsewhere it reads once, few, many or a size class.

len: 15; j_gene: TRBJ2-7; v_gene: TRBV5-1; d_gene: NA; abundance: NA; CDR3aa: CASSPKRASSYEQYF; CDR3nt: TGCGCCAGCAGCCCTAAGCGGGCATCATCCTACGAGCAGTACTTC
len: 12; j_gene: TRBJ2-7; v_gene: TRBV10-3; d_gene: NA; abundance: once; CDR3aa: CAISRRGVEQYF; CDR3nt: TGTGCCATCAGTCGCAGGGGGGTCGAGCAGTACTTC
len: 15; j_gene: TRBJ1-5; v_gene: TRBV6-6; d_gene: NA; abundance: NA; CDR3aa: CASSYSIGSNQPQHF; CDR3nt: TGTGCCAGCAGTTACTCGATCGGTAGCAATCAGCCCCAGCATTTT
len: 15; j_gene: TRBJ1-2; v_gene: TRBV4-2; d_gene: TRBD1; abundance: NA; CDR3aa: CASSLGQGGNYGYTF; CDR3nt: TGTGCCAGCAGCCTCGGACAGGGAGGCAACTATGGCTACACCTTC
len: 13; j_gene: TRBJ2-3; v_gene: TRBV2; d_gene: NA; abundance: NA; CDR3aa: CASSKDNTDTQYF; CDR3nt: TGTGCCAGCAGTAAGGACAACACAGATACGCAGTATTTT
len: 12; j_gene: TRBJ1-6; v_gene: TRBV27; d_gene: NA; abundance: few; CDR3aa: CASSFGGSPLHF; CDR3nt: TGTGCCAGCAGTTTTGGGGGTTCACCCCTCCACTTT
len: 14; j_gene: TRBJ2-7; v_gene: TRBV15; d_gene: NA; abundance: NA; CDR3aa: CATSRGRGRYEQYF; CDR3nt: TGTGCCACCAGCAGAGGCAGGGGGAGGTACGAGCAGTACTTC
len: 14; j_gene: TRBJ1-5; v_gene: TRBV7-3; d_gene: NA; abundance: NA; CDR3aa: CASSPPIDNQPQHF; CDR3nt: TGTGCCAGCAGCCCGCCCATTGACAATCAGCCCCAGCATTTT
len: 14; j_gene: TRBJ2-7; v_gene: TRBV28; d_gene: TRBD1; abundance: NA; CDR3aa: CASRKQGRSYEQYF; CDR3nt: TGTGCCAGCAGAAAACAGGGGCGCTCCTACGAGCAGTACTTC
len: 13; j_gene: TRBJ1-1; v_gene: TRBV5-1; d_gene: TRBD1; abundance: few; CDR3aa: CASSPQGNSEAFF; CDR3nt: TGCGCCAGCAGCCCACAGGGGAACTCTGAAGCTTTCTTT
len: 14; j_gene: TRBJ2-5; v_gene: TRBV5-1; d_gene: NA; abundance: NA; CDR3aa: CASSLGGVEETQYF; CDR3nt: TGCGCCAGCAGCTTAGGGGGGGTCGAAGAGACCCAGTACTTC
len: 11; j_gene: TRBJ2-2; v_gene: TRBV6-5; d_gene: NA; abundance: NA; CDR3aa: CASSGAGELFF; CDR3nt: TGTGCCAGCAGTGGGGCCGGGGAGCTGTTTTTT
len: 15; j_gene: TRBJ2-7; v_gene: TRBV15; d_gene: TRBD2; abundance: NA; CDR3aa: CATSVVAGLVYEQYF; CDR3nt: TGTGCCACCAGCGTGGTAGCGGGATTAGTCTACGAGCAGTACTTC
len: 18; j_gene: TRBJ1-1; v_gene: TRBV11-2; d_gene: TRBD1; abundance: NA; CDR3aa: CASSLKTGHSLGGTEAFF; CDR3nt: TGTGCCAGCAGCCTTAAGACAGGGCACAGCCTTGGGGGGACTGAAGCTTTCTTT
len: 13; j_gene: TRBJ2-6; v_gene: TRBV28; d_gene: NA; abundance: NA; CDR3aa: CASSLPGANVLTF; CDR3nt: TGTGCCAGCAGTCTGCCTGGGGCCAACGTCCTGACTTTC
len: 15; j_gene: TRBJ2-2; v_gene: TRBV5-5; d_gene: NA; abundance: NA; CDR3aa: CASSLVGADTGELFF; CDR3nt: TGTGCCAGCAGCTTGGTGGGGGCGGACACCGGGGAGCTGTTTTTT
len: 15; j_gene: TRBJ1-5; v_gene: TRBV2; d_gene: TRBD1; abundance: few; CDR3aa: CASSEYDRGNQPQHF; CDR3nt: TGTGCCAGCAGTGAATACGACAGGGGAAATCAGCCCCAGCATTTT
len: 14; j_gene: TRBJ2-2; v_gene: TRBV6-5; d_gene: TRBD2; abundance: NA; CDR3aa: CASRPSGPTGELFF; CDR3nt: TGTGCCAGCAGGCCTAGCGGGCCCACCGGGGAGCTGTTTTTT
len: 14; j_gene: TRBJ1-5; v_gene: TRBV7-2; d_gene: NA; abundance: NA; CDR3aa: CASSLEPATLPQHF; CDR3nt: TGTGCCAGCAGCTTAGAGCCGGCCACGCTGCCCCAGCATTTT
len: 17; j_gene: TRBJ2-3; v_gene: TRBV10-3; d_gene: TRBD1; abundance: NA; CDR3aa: CAISDGTADLGTDTQYF; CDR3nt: TGTGCCATCAGTGACGGGACAGCGGATTTGGGCACAGATACGCAGTATTTT
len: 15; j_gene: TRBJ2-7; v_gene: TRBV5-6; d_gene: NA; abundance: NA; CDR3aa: CASSLYSLGGGEQYF; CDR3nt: TGTGCCAGCAGCTTGTATAGCCTAGGGGGGGGCGAGCAGTACTTC
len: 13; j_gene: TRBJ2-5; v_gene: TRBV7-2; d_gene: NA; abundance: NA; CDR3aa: CASSLERKETQYF; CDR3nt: TGTGCCAGCAGCTTAGAACGAAAAGAGACCCAGTACTTC
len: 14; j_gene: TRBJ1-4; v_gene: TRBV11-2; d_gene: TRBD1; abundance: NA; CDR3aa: CASSLGTGTEKLFF; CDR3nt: TGTGCCAGCAGCTTAGGGACAGGGACTGAAAAACTGTTTTTT
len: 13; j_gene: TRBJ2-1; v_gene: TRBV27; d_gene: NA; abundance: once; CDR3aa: CASSFPGRGEQFF; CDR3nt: TGTGCCAGCAGTTTCCCGGGGAGAGGAGAGCAGTTCTTC
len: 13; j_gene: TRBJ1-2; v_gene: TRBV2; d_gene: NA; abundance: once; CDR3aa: CASSERVSYGYTF; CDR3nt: TGTGCCAGCAGTGAGCGCGTTTCCTATGGCTACACCTTC